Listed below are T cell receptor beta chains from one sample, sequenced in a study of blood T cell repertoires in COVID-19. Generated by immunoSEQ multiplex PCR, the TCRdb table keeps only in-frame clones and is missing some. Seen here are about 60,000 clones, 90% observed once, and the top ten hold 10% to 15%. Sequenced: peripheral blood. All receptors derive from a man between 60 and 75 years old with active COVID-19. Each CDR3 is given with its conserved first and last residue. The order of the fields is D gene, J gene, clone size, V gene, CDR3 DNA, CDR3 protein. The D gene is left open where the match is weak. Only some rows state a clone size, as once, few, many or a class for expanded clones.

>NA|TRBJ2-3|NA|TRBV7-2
TGTGCCAGCAGCTTTGATCGCGGCACAGATACGCAGTATTTT
CASSFDRGTDTQYF
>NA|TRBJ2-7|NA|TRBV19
TGTGCCAGTAGTTCAGGGGAGGGGGTCCTCACGGATGAGCAGTACTTC
CASSSGEGVLTDEQYF
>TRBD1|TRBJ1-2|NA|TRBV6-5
TGTGCCACCCTACCGGGACAGGGCTACTATGGCTACACCTTC
CATLPGQGYYGYTF
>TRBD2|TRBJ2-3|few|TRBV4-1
TGCGCCAGCAGCCCGGGGCCGGGAGGGTCAGATACGCAGTATTTT
CASSPGPGGSDTQYF
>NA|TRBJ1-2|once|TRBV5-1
TGCGCCAGCAGCTCGCTCGCGGGCAATGGCTACACCTTC
CASSSLAGNGYTF
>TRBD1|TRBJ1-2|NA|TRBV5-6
TGTGCCAGCAGCTTGGCAGGGGGCTTAGTCTACACCTTC
CASSLAGGLVYTF
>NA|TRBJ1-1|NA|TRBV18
TGTGCCACCTCCGCGGGGAACTGGGGAACTGAAGCTTTCTTT
CATSAGNWGTEAFF
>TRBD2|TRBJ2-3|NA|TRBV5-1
TGCGCCAGCAGCTTCGGGAGGGGGGATACGCAGTATTTT
CASSFGRGDTQYF
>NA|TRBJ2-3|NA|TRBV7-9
TGTGCCAGCAGCAAAGGGACACCCCTCCCCACAGATACGCAGTATTTT
CASSKGTPLPTDTQYF
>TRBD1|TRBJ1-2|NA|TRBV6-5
TGTGCCAGCAGCCACAGGGGGCCTAACTATGGCTACACCTTC
CASSHRGPNYGYTF
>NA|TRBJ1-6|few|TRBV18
TGTGCCAGCTCACCGAACACAGGAAGCTCGAGTTCACCCCTCCACTTT
CASSPNTGSSSSPLHF
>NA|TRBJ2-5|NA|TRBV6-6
TGTGCCAGCAGTTACGGCGAGACCCAGTACTTC
CASSYGETQYF
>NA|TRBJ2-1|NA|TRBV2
TGTGCCAGCAGGACGACACTTTACAATGAGCAGTTCTTC
CASRTTLYNEQFF
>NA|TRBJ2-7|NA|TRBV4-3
TGCGCCAGCAGCAGCCAAGTCCGGGGATACGAGCAGTACTTC
CASSSQVRGYEQYF
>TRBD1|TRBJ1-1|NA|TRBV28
TGTGCCAGTGGGGACAGGGGGCGAGGGTACCCTGAAGCTTTCTTT
CASGDRGRGYPEAFF
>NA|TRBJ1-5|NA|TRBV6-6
TGTGCCAGCAGTTATACGACTGCCTCGGGTCAGCCCCAGCATTTT
CASSYTTASGQPQHF
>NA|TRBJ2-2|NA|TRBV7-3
TGTGCCAGCAGCCTGGGACAAACCGGGGAGCTGTTTTTT
CASSLGQTGELFF
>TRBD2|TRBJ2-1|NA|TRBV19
TGTGCCAGTAGTATTAGGACTAGCGGCTCCTACAATGAGCAGTTCTTC
CASSIRTSGSYNEQFF
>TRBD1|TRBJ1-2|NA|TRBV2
TGTGCCAGCACGCCCCTGGGACAGGGGGCAATTGTGGGCTACACCTTC
CASTPLGQGAIVGYTF
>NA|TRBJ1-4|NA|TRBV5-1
TGCGCCAGCAGGCGGTCCGGGGCAACTAATGAAAAACTGTTTTTT
CASRRSGATNEKLFF
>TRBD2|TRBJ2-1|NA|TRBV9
TGTGCCAGCAGCGTAGTAGGGTCTAGCGGGTTCGCTTACAATGAGCAGTTCTTC
CASSVVGSSGFAYNEQFF
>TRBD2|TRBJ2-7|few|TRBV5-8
TGTGCCAGCACCCCCGGTGGAACTAGCGGATCTCCGGGGCAGTACTTC
CASTPGGTSGSPGQYF
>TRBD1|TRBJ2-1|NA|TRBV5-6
TGTGCCAGCAGCTTTACAGGGGTCAATGAGCAGTTCTTC
CASSFTGVNEQFF
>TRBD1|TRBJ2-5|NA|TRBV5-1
TGCGCCAGCAGCTCCGACAGGGCAGGATTAGAGACCCAGTACTTC
CASSSDRAGLETQYF
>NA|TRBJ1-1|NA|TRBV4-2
TGTGCCAGCAGCCAAGATATAAACACTGAAGCTTTCTTT
CASSQDINTEAFF
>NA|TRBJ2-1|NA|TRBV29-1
TGCAGCGTTGGGCGGGGGCGTACATCATCCAATGAGCAGTTCTTC
CSVGRGRTSSNEQFF
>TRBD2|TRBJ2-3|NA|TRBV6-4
TGTGCCAGCAGTCGGGAAGCGGGAGGGCCAGATACGCAGTATTTT
CASSREAGGPDTQYF
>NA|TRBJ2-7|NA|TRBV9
TGTGCCAGCAGCGTAGGCGGGACCCAGGCCTACGAGCAGTACTTC
CASSVGGTQAYEQYF
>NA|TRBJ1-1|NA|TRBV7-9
TGTGCCAGCAGCTTCCAGAACACTGAAGCTTTCTTT
CASSFQNTEAFF
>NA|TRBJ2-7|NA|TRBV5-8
TGTGCCATTACTCAGGGAATGGGGCGCTACGAGCAGTACTTC
CAITQGMGRYEQYF
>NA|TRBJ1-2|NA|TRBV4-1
TGCGCCAGCAGCCAAGATTTGAGTCTCCACTATGGCTACACCTTC
CASSQDLSLHYGYTF
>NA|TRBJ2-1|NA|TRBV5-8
TGTGCCAGCAGCTTGGGACTAGGAAGGACAGGGCAGTTCTTC
CASSLGLGRTGQFF
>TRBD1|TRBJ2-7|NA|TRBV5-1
TGCGCCAGCAGCCCCCGGGACAGGGGATACGAGCAGTACTTC
CASSPRDRGYEQYF
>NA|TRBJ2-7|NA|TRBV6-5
TGTGCCAGCAGTTACTCCTTACAAGGACTCACCTACGAGCAGTACTTC
CASSYSLQGLTYEQYF
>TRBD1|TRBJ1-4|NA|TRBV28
TGTGCCAGCAGAACCGGGGACAGAGTGGCTGCACCCGAAAAACTGTTTTTT
CASRTGDRVAAPEKLFF
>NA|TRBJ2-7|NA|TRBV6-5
TGTGCCAGCAGTCCCGAGGGGGGGGCGGCATACGAGCAGTACTTC
CASSPEGGAAYEQYF
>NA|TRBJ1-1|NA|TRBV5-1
TGCGCCAGCAGCCCCAGGGGCGGGAACACTGAAGCTTTCTTT
CASSPRGGNTEAFF
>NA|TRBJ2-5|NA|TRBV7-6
TGTGCCAGCAGCTTAGATTACAGGGAAGAGACCCAGTACTTC
CASSLDYREETQYF